Shown below are 25 T cell receptor beta chains from a single sample sequenced in a study of T cells after yellow fever vaccination. TCRdb re-called the 5' RACE reads with MiXCR, one entry per CDR3 protein. The repertoire holds a few hundred thousand distinct CDR3 sequences, roughly an eighth seen once, with 3.2% in the top ten. The sample here was CD4+ T cells sorted from PBMCs, taken 15 days after the yellow fever booster vaccination. These receptors were collected from a man aged 18-30 years who received the YFV17D yellow fever vaccine.

The V and J genes are TRBV6-2 or TRBV6-3 and TRBJ2-2; TRBD2 matches 8 bases. Germline CDR1 MNHEY, CDR2 SVGEGT. Trimming took 5 bases from V and 4 from J; bases not matched to a gene: 6. The CDR3 has 15 amino acids. The CDR3 loop is CASSPSGGGTGELFF. CDR3 sequence (DNA): TGTGCCAGCAGTCCCTCGGGGGGGGGCACCGGGGAGCTGTTTTTT.

This clonotype has only a few counts. The genes are TRBV7-9 and TRBJ2-5; TRBD1 or TRBD2 may be the D gene (5 bases each). This CDR3 comprises 16 residues. V was pared by 1 base and J by 2 bases, with 14 bases between. Germline CDR1 and CDR2: SEHNR and FQNEAQ (reference sequence). CDR3 in amino acids: CASSLEERTLQETQYF. Here the CDR3 DNA reads TGTGCCAGCAGCTTAGAAGAGCGGACACTTCAAGAGACCCAGTACTTC.

V gene TRBV7-2 combines with J gene TRBJ2-6, with D perhaps TRBD2 (5 bases). This CDR3 has 15 residues. V was shortened by 7 bases and J by 4 bases, with 14 bases between the two germline ends. CDR1 SGHTA and CDR2 FQGNSA come from the germline V gene. This CDR3 reads CASTMGAPGANVLTF. In DNA form, the CDR3 reads TGTGCCAGCACCATGGGAGCCCCAGGGGCCAACGTCCTGACTTTC.

This clonotype showed up just a few times. The chain carries TRBV6-5 and TRBJ2-5; D remains ambiguous. The CDR3 spans 15 residues. With 0 bases removed from V and 4 bases from J, the gap between germline ends came to 12 bases. Germline V gives CDR1 MNHEY, CDR2 SVGAGI. Here the CDR3 DNA reads TGTGCCAGCAGTTACTCGGGTGCCCGCAGAGAGACCCAGTACTTC. Translated, it gives CASSYSGARRETQYF.

This chain links TRBV20-1 with TRBJ2-5; the D gene is possibly TRBD1 (6 bases). V was clipped by 6 bases and J by 2 bases, with 16 bases between them. CDR3 length: 14 amino acids. Germline lookup yields CDR1 DFQATT and CDR2 SNEGSKA (reference sequence). CDR3 in DNA: TGCAGTGCCTATCAACAGGGCGGACAAGAGACCCAGTACTTC. Encoded protein: CSAYQQGGQETQYF.

This clonotype was detected only a few times. The rearrangement joins TRBV6-2 or TRBV6-3 to TRBJ1-5; D gene ambiguous. CDR3 length: 14 amino acids. The germline V gene has CDR1 MNHEY and CDR2 SVGEGT. Between the trimmed V and J ends, which lost 1 base and 9 bases, there was a span of 13 bases. This chain's CDR3 is CASSYFGGEGPQHF. In DNA, the CDR3 is TGTGCCAGCAGTTACTTTGGCGGCGAGGGGCCCCAGCATTTT.

This clonotype was counted at least ten times. V is TRBV20-1 and J is TRBJ2-5; D remains ambiguous. CDR3 length: 15 residues. The ends were cut back, 0 bases at V and 5 bases at J, with 16 bases in the middle. Germline CDR1 and CDR2: DFQATT and SNEGSKA (reference sequence). The CDR3 region has the DNA TGCAGTGCTAGAGATCGGACGCCCTTGGGGGAGACCCAGTACTTC. This sequence encodes CSARDRTPLGETQYF.

About this clonotype itself: A much larger clone differs from this one at a single base, so this may be a read error. This chain links TRBV20-1 with TRBJ1-4; maybe TRBD1 (5 bases). The CDR3 contains 14 residues. Germline-derived CDR1 and CDR2 are DFQATT and SNEGSKA (reference sequence). CDR3: CSANEQVANGKLFF. CDR3 nucleotides: TGCAGTGCTAATGAACAGGTGGCTAATGGAAAACTGTTTTTT.

This clonotype has more than one count but fewer than ten. The rearrangement links TRBV9 to TRBJ2-2; maybe TRBD2 (6 bases). V lost 3 bases and J 0 bases, leaving 12 bases between the germline ends. The V gene's germline CDR1 is SGDLS and CDR2 YYNGEE. The CDR3 totals 16 residues. In nucleotides, the CDR3 is TGTGCCAGCAGCGCCCTAGCGTTCGCGAACACCGGGGAGCTGTTTTTT. It specifies CASSALAFANTGELFF.

This clonotype was counted at least ten times. The rearrangement links TRBV7-9 to TRBJ2-3; D not resolved. The V end was cut by 4 bases, the J end by 4 bases, with 12 bases between. The CDR3 contains 14 residues. Germline V gene lookup returns CDR1 SEHNR and CDR2 FQNEAQ (reference sequence). The CDR3 DNA sequence: TGTGCCAGCAGCTGGACCCTAGGCCCAGATACGCAGTATTTT. Amino acids: CASSWTLGPDTQYF.

The chain couples TRBV5-1 to TRBJ1-1; D gene unclear. Per the germline V gene, CDR1 is SGHRS and CDR2 is YFSETQ. This CDR3 region has 13 residues. V was pared by 5 bases and J by 3 bases, with 11 bases between. The CDR3 DNA follows: TGCGCCAGCAGGTATCGGACCTACACTGAAGCTTTCTTT. This codes for CASRYRTYTEAFF.

At least ten counts were recorded for this clonotype. This CDR3 is CASSELTSPYNEQFF. CDR3 sequence (DNA): TGTGCCAGCAGTGAGTTAACTAGCCCGTACAATGAGCAGTTCTTC. This rearrangement joins TRBV2 to TRBJ2-1, with D possibly being TRBD2 (6 bases). The CDR3 spans 15 residues. The V gene's germline CDR1 is SNHLY and CDR2 FYNNEI. The ends were cut back, 3 bases at V and 4 bases at J, with 13 bases in the middle.

There are a few counts of this clonotype. The chain has TRBV10-3 and TRBJ1-1; a weak D match, TRBD1 (5 bases). CDR3 length equals 16 residues. Trimming removed 2 bases at V and 1 base at J, with 14 bases between. Germline CDR1 and CDR2: ENHRY and SYGVKD. CDR3 region: CAISESGYRTNTEAFF. The CDR3 region has the DNA TGTGCCATCAGTGAGAGCGGATACAGGACGAACACTGAAGCTTTCTTT.

The chain combines TRBV12-3 or TRBV12-4 with TRBJ2-5, with D possibly being TRBD2 (6 bases). The V end was cut by 6 bases, the J end by 0 bases, with 11 bases between. The CDR3 runs to 14 residues. CDR3 amino acids: CASSSSGNQETQYF. The CDR3 DNA reads TGTGCCAGCAGCAGTAGCGGTAACCAAGAGACCCAGTACTTC.

The table lists this clonotype with a few counts. The chain links TRBV27 to TRBJ2-1; D is perhaps TRBD2 (5 bases). Deletions cut 7 bases from V and 0 bases from J, with 16 bases between. This CDR3 has 16 amino acids. Germline V gene sequence: CDR1 MNHEY, CDR2 SMNVEV (reference sequence). This CDR3 is CASTLRGQSSYNEQFF. The CDR3 DNA reads as TGTGCCAGCACATTAAGAGGGCAGAGCTCCTACAATGAGCAGTTCTTC.

The chain couples TRBV19 to TRBJ1-1, with 7 bases that match TRBD1. V lost 4 bases and J lost 6; bases outside the gene matches: 2. Germline values: CDR1 LNHDA, CDR2 SQIVND (reference sequence). This CDR3 comprises 12 residues. The CDR3 here is CASSKGASEAFF. The CDR3 DNA follows: TGTGCCAGTAGTAAGGGGGCCTCTGAAGCTTTCTTT.

This clonotype was recorded a few times. The chain carries TRBV11-2 and TRBJ2-3; D gene uncertain. V gave up 0 bases and J gave up 5 bases, with 9 bases separating them. The CDR3 spans 14 residues. CDR1 SGHAT and CDR2 FQNNGV come from the germline V gene. CDR3 DNA: TGTGCCAGCAGCTTAGATCTTGGCGGAGATACGCAGTATTTT. Amino acid sequence: CASSLDLGGDTQYF.

This clonotype appeared a few times. The chain has TRBV6-2 or TRBV6-3 and TRBJ2-7; the match to TRBD1 covers 7 bases. The CDR3 has 14 residues. CDR1 is MNHEY, CDR2 SVGEGT, per germline. V was clipped by 6 bases and J by 4 bases; unmatched bases: 9. In DNA, the CDR3 is TGTGCCAGCAGGACAGGGATAAATCCGTACGAGCAGTACGTC. Protein: CASRTGINPYEQYV.

This clonotype was detected only a few times. V and J are TRBV12-3 or TRBV12-4 and TRBJ1-3, with 7 bases lining up with TRBD1. CDR3 length equals 15 residues. With V trimmed by 8 bases and J by 5 bases, 12 bases remained unmatched. The CDR3: CASGVWGTERNTIYF. The CDR3, as DNA: TGTGCCAGCGGGGTGTGGGGGACAGAAAGAAACACCATATATTTT.

This clonotype has more than one count but fewer than ten. The chain has TRBV7-2 and TRBJ2-1, with 8 bases that match TRBD1. Looked up from germline, CDR1 is SGHTA and CDR2 is FQGNSA. V dropped 5 bases and J dropped 10; count of bases not matched to a gene: 10. This CDR3 contains 14 residues. CDR3 sequence: CASSLLSGQGEQFF. CDR3 sequence (DNA): TGTGCCAGCAGCCTACTGTCCGGACAGGGCGAGCAGTTCTTC.

This clonotype was seen a handful of times. The J gene is TRBJ2-1, the V gene TRBV15; D unclear. The CDR3 loop spans 14 amino acids. V was clipped by 5 bases and J by 8 bases, with 16 bases between them. Germline V lookup: CDR1 LNHNV, CDR2 YYDKDF (reference sequence). The CDR3 DNA sequence: TGTGCCACCAGCCGCAGCCGTTCAGGCGATGAGCAGTTCTTC. Translation: CATSRSRSGDEQFF. Variable domain in full (rest from reference TRBV15 and TRBJ2-1): DAMVIQNPRYQVTQFGKPVTLSCSQTLNHNVMYWYQQKSSQAPKLLFHYYDKDFNNEADTPDNFQSRRPNTSFCFLDIRSPGLGDTAMYLCATSRSRSGDEQFFGPGTRLTVL.

The chain uses TRBV30 and TRBJ1-2; tentative D call: TRBD1 (5 bases). V was shortened by 4 bases and J by 6 bases, with 18 bases between the two germline ends. Germline V gene data show CDR1 as GTSNPN and CDR2 as SVGIG (reference sequence). This CDR3 contains 14 residues. In DNA form, the CDR3 reads TGTGCCTGGAATCGTAGGACACTGGGGAATGGCTACACCTTC. Translated, it gives CAWNRRTLGNGYTF. Combining the CDR3 with reference TRBV30 and TRBJ1-2 gives the whole variable domain SQTIHQWPATLVQPVGSPLSLECTVEGTSNPNLYWYRQAAGRGLQLLFYSVGIGQISSEVPQNLSASRPQDRQFILSSKKLLLSDSGFYLCAWNRRTLGNGYTFGSGTRLTVV.

The sample holds many counts of this clonotype. The chain couples TRBV7-2 to TRBJ2-5, with TRBD2 as a possible D gene (6 bases). V lost 2 bases and J 7 bases, leaving 11 bases between the germline ends. CDR1 and CDR2 (germline): SGHTA, FQGNSA. CDR3 size: 13 residues. This CDR3 is CASSLLAGGTQYF. CDR3 nucleotide sequence: TGTGCCAGCAGCTTACTAGCCGGGGGGACCCAGTACTTC.

The chain joins TRBV9 to TRBJ2-5, with D possibly being TRBD1 (6 bases). The CDR3 covers 15 residues. Germline V gene data show CDR1 as SGDLS and CDR2 as YYNGEE. Trimming removed 3 bases at V and 4 bases at J, with 16 bases between. CDR3 bases: TGTGCCAGCAGCGCAAGTCAGGGGATCCGAGAGACCCAGTACTTC. It encodes CASSASQGIRETQYF. Full variable domain (missing parts from reference TRBV9 and TRBJ2-5): DSGVTQTPKHLITATGQRVTLRCSPRSGDLSVYWYQQSLDQGLQFLIQYYNGEERAKGNILERFSAQQFPDLHSELNLSSLELGDSALYFCASSASQGIRETQYFGPGTRLLVL.

This chain joins TRBV28 and TRBJ2-7, with D possibly called TRBD1 or TRBD2 (7 bases each). From germline, CDR1 is MDHEN and CDR2 SYDVKM. Trimming took 8 bases from V and 1 from J, leaving 18 bases between them. There are 15 residues in the CDR3. The CDR3 DNA reads as TGTGCCAGCGGAAAGGGGGGGACAGCGTCCTACGAGCAGTACGTC. It encodes CASGKGGTASYEQYV.